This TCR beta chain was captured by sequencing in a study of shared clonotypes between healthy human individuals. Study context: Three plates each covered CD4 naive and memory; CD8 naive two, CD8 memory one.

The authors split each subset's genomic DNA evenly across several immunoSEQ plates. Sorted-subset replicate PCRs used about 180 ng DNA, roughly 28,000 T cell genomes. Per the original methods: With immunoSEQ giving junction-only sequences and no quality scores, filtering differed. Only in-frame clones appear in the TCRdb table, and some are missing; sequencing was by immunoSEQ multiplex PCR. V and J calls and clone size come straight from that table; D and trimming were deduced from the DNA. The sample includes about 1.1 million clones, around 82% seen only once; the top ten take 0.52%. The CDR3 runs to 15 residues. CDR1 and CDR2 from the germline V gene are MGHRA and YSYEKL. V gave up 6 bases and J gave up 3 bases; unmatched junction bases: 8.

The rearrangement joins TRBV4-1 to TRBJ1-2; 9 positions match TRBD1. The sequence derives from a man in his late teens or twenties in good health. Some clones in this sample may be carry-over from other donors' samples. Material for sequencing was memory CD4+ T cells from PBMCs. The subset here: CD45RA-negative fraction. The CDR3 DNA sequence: TGCGCCAGCAGACTACCGGGACAGGGCGACTATGGCTACACCTTC. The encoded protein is CASRLPGQGDYGYTF.